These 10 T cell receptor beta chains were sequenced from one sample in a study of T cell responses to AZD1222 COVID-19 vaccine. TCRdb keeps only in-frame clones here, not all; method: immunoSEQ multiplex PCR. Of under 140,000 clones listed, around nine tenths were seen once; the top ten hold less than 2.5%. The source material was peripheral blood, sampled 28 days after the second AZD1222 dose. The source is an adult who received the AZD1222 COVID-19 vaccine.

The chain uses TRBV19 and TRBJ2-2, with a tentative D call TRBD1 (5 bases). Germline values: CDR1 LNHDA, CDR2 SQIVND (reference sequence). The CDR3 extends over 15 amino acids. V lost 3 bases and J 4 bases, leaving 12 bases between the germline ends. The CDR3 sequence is CASSIGQAGTGELFF. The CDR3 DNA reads TGTGCCAGTAGTATCGGACAAGCCGGCACCGGGGAGCTGTTTTTT.

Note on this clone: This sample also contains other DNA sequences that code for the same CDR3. The CDR3 nucleotides read TGTGCCAGCAGCTCCCTATCCTACGAGCAGTACTTC. Protein sequence: CASSSLSYEQYF. This chain connects TRBV7-2 to TRBJ2-7, with D unclear. Germline-derived CDR1 and CDR2 are SGHTA and FQGNSA. The CDR3 runs 12 residues. V lost 4 bases and J lost 1, with 5 bases in between.

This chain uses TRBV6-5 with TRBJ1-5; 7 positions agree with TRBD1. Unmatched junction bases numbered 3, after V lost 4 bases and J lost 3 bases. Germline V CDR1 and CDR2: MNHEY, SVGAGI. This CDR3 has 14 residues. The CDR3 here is CASSLTGANQPQHF. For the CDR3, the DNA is TGTGCCAGCAGTTTAACAGGGGCCAATCAGCCCCAGCATTTT.

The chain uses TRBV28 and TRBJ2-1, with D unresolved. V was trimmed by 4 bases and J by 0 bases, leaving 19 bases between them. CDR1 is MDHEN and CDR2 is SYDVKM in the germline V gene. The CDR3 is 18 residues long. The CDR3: CASSSPHPDSASYNEQFF. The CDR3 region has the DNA TGTGCCAGCAGTTCCCCCCATCCCGACTCGGCCTCCTACAATGAGCAGTTCTTC.

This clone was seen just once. DNA of the CDR3: TGTGTCAGAAGCCCGATGCAATGCAGTCAGGGGCTTCAAGAGACCCAGTACTTC. This translates into CVRSPMQCSQGLQETQYF. The chain combines TRBV7-5 with TRBJ2-5; no check of the table's D call, TRBD1, against the DNA was made. TRBV7-5 is a pseudogene locus. The CDR3 runs to 18 residues.

As DNA, the CDR3 is TGTGCCAGCAGCCCCGGACTAGCGGGGGTGTTTGGGACCCAGTACTTC. This translates into CASSPGLAGVFGTQYF. V gene TRBV5-4 combines with J gene TRBJ2-5, with TRBD2 matching 13 bases. The V gene's germline CDR1 is SGHNT and CDR2 YYREEE (reference sequence). V lost 4 bases and J lost 7; bases outside the gene matches: 10. The CDR3 consists of 16 residues.

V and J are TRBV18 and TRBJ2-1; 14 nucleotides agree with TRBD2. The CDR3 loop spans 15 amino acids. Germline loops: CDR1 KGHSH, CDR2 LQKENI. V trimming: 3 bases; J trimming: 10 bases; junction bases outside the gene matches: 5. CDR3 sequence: CASSPTSGGAGEQFF. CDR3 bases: TGTGCCAGCTCACCGACTAGCGGGGGGGCGGGCGAGCAGTTCTTC.

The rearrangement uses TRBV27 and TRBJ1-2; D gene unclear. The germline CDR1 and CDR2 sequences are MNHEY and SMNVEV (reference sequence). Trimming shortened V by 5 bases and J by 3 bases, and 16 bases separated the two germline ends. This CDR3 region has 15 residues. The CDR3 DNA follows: TGTGCCAGCAGTCCCTTGGGCAGCACTCACTATGGCTACACCTTC. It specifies CASSPLGSTHYGYTF.

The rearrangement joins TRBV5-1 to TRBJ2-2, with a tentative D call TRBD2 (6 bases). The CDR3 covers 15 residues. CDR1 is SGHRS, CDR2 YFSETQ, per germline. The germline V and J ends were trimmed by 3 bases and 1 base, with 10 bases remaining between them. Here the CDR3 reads CASSSLGLNTGELFF. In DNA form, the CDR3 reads TGCGCCAGCAGCTCCTTGGGACTGAACACCGGGGAGCTGTTTTTT.

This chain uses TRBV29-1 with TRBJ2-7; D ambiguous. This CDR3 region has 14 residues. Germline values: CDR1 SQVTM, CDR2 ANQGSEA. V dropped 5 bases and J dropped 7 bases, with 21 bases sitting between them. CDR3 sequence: CSVFFDRGGREQYF. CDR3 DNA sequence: TGCAGCGTTTTTTTTGACCGTGGCGGTCGGGAGCAGTACTTC.